This T cell receptor (beta chain) came from a study of naive and memory T cell subsets. An oligonucleotide containing a UMI was ligated to the 3' end of TCR cDNA. Four PCR rounds used nested alpha and beta constant region primers plus the SP2 primer. TCRdb re-analysed the 5' RACE reads in MiXCR, keeping a single row per CDR3 protein. The data show some 60,000 distinct CDR3 sequences, 7.6% seen once. This clonotype was seen a handful of times. The CDR3 loop spans 11 amino acids. Trimming removed 5 bases from V and 6 bases from J, with 9 bases in between. Germline V lookup: CDR1 DFQATT, CDR2 SNEGSKA (reference sequence).

The source is a female donor in good health. The chain couples TRBV20-1 to TRBJ2-3, with D hard to call. The CDR3 region is CSALHSDTQYF. CDR3 nucleotides: TGCAGTGCTCTTCATTCCGATACGCAGTATTTT.